The rows below give T cell receptor beta chains drawn from one sample of a study of identical twins. Via MiXCR, TCRdb re-called the 5' RACE reads, giving one row per CDR3 protein. The data hold approximately 890,000 distinct CDR3 sequences, with around an eighth observed a single time. These data were also filed under a second study, of yellow fever vaccine responses in identical twins.

Sequencing input: PBMCs. All receptors come from a woman between 18 and 30 years old in good health. Both conserved end residues are part of each CDR3. Size is stated for part of the rows, as once, few or many counts, or as a class when the clone is expanded.

>TRBJ2-5|TRBV12-3/TRBV12-4|few
CASRPTSGKQETQYF
>TRBJ2-1|TRBV6-5|-
CASSYQTGYNEQFF
>TRBJ2-2|TRBV7-8|few
CASSNRDRVNTGELFF
>TRBJ2-7|TRBV10-3|few
CAISEVSPSYEQYF
>TRBJ2-1|TRBV24-1|-
CAVEGGPSGTYNEQFF
>TRBJ1-2|TRBV4-1|many
CASSRISGGRDTGYTF
>TRBJ2-3|TRBV7-8|-
CASSRQGFAVDTQYF
>TRBJ2-1|TRBV20-1|-
CSAQMAGQTQFF
>TRBJ2-1|TRBV4-1|few
CASSQTSGVGEQFF
>TRBJ2-3|TRBV4-2|many
CASSPFDSGFTDTQYF
>TRBJ1-4|TRBV7-9|-
CASSLTGDRTREKLFF
>TRBJ1-1|TRBV20-1|-
CSSQGGFRMNTEAFF
>TRBJ2-3|TRBV7-9|-
CASSRRSGGEDTQYF
>TRBJ1-1|TRBV5-5|-
CASSLNDRVDEAFF
>TRBJ2-7|TRBV15|-
CATSPRHSEDVSYEQYF
>TRBJ2-2|TRBV11-2|many
CASSLSGGQELFF
>TRBJ2-4|TRBV6-2/TRBV6-3|few
CASSYSLLRVAKNIQYF
>TRBJ2-3|TRBV12-3/TRBV12-4|many
CASSYKTGGKTQYF
>TRBJ2-1|TRBV29-1|-
CSADSGRANEQFF
>TRBJ1-2|TRBV6-2/TRBV6-3|few
CASSYSDRVYGYTF
>TRBJ2-2|TRBV15|-
CATTLLGTEELFF
>TRBJ2-7|TRBV11-2|-
CASSRRAGTSGRGPSYEQYF
>TRBJ2-1|TRBV12-3/TRBV12-4|few
CASGGLPYNEQFF
>TRBJ2-1|TRBV7-6|few
CASSSGTSINNEQFF
>TRBJ2-5|TRBV5-1|few
CASSLVGASGETQYF
>TRBJ2-7|TRBV24-1|-
CATSDTHEQYF
>TRBJ2-3|TRBV24-1|few
CATSGFTSGRADTQYF
>TRBJ1-1|TRBV11-2|-
CASSSSGGVGTEAFF
>TRBJ2-1|TRBV27|-
CASSLRLAGVGYREQFF
>TRBJ1-1|TRBV5-1|many
CASTGMSDTEAFF
>TRBJ1-1|TRBV5-1|-
CASSYGQGGPEAFF
>TRBJ2-2|TRBV6-1|-
CASRALATNTGELFF
>TRBJ1-6|TRBV28|few
CASSSGTPLHF
>TRBJ2-2|TRBV4-2|few
CASSQEGRGSGELFF
>TRBJ2-1|TRBV7-2|many
CASSLARGVFYNEQFF
>TRBJ2-1|TRBV12-3/TRBV12-4|few
CASSILAGGPSEQFF
>TRBJ2-1|TRBV3-1|-
CASSQDVGRTMYNEQFF
>TRBJ2-4|TRBV6-5|few
CASSYVAGVAKNIQYF
>TRBJ2-1|TRBV18|-
CASSPGTSGRAILHEQFF
>TRBJ2-1|TRBV12-3/TRBV12-4|-
CASSLGQRWDEQFF
>TRBJ2-5|TRBV10-2|-
CASREWDRGGQETQYF
>TRBJ1-2|TRBV20-1|few
CSARDGTDLNYGYTF
>TRBJ2-5|TRBV12-3/TRBV12-4|-
CASSLLQGRGTQYF
>TRBJ2-2|TRBV12-3/TRBV12-4|many
CASTWTGPTGELFF
>TRBJ2-1|TRBV12-5|-
CASDTGGGLAGVYEQFF
>TRBJ2-7|TRBV12-3/TRBV12-4|many
CASSLTGQSSYEQYF
>TRBJ2-3|TRBV5-1|few
CASSRSGATTDTQYF
>TRBJ2-2|TRBV20-1|many
CSARSGRDTGELFF
>TRBJ2-1|TRBV24-1|few
CATSEVAGEGNEQFF
>TRBJ2-2|TRBV12-3/TRBV12-4|few
CASRTGVNGELFF
>TRBJ2-7|TRBV27|-
CASSQPGRAHEQYF
>TRBJ2-3|TRBV10-1|-
CASSEGWGQGSDTQYF